This TCR beta chain was identified in a study of T cell responses to AZD1222 COVID-19 vaccine. Sequencing was performed with immunoSEQ multiplex PCR; in TCRdb, only in-frame clones are kept and a portion is missing. The sample lists more than 75,000 clones, 90% occurring once. This sequence was found in an adult who received the AZD1222 COVID-19 vaccine. Source: peripheral blood, taken 28 days after the second AZD1222 dose.

The CDR3 DNA reads as TGCGCCAGCAGCCAACGCCTAACCTACAATGAGCAGTTCTTC. Amino acid sequence: CASSQRLTYNEQFF. The chain is built from TRBV4-1 and TRBJ2-1; D is undetermined. V gave up 2 bases and J gave up 2 bases, with 7 bases separating them. The germline gives CDR1 MGHRA, CDR2 YSYEKL. CDR3 size: 14 residues.